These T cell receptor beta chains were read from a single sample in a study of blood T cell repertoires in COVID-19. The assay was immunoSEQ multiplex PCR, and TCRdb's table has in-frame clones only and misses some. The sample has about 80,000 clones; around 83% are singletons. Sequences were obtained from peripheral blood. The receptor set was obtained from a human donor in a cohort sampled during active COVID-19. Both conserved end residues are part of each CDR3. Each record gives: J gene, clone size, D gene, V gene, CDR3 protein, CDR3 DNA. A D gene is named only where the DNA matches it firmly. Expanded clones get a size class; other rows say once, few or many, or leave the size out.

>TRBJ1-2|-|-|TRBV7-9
CASSLGTGFYGYTF
TGTGCCAGCAGCTTAGGAACAGGGTTCTATGGCTACACCTTC
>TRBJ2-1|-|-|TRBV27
CASSSRVEQFF
TGTGCCAGCAGTTCGAGGGTTGAGCAGTTCTTC
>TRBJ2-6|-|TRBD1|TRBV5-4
CASSSLTGASGANVLTF
TGTGCCAGCAGCTCTCTGACAGGGGCCTCTGGGGCCAACGTCCTGACTTTC
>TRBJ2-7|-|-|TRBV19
CASSLEAVTSSYEQYF
TGTGCCAGTAGCCTCGAGGCGGTTACAAGCTCCTACGAGCAGTACTTC
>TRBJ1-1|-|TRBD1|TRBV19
CASSTIGGGYTEAFF
TGTGCCAGTAGTACTATTGGAGGGGGCTACACTGAAGCTTTCTTT
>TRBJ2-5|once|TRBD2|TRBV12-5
CASGPGTSGPPLRETQYF
TGTGCTAGTGGTCCCGGGACTAGCGGCCCCCCATTAAGAGAGACCCAGTACTTC
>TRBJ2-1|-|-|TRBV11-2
CASSYRGSYNEQFF
TGTGCCAGCAGTTATCGGGGGAGCTACAATGAGCAGTTCTTC
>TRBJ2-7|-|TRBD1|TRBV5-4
CASSGQGLGRNEQYF
TGTGCCAGCAGCGGACAGGGACTGGGCAGAAACGAGCAGTACTTC
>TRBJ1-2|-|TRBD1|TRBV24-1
CATSDGQGVPLYGYTF
TGTGCCACCAGTGATGGACAGGGCGTCCCGCTCTATGGCTACACCTTC
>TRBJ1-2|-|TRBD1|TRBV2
CASSPGTGIGYTF
TGTGCCAGCAGTCCCGGGACAGGGATTGGCTACACCTTC
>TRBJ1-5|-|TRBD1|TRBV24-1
CATSDRTGLNQPQHF
TGTGCCACCAGTGATCGGACAGGCCTCAATCAGCCCCAGCATTTT
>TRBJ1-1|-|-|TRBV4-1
CASSQDSPTEAFF
TGCGCCAGCAGCCAAGACTCCCCCACTGAAGCTTTCTTT
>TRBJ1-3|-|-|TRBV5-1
CASSLRSLSGNTIYF
TGCGCCAGCAGCTTGCGGTCTCTCTCTGGAAACACCATATATTTT
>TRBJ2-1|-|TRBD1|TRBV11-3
CASSLTRDRGHEQFF
TGTGCCAGCAGCTTAACGCGGGACAGGGGGCATGAGCAGTTCTTC
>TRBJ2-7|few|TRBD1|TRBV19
CASSIGRDRHEQYF
TGTGCCAGTAGTATAGGCCGGGACAGGCACGAGCAGTACTTC
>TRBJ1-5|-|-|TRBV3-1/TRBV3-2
CASSHGHSNQPQHF
TGTGCCAGCAGCCATGGACATAGCAATCAGCCCCAGCATTTT
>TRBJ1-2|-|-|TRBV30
CAWSVKEGVGYTF
TGTGCCTGGAGTGTAAAAGAGGGGGTAGGCTACACCTTC
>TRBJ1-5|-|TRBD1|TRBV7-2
CASSARDRPNQPQHF
TGTGCCAGCAGCGCCCGGGACAGGCCCAATCAGCCCCAGCATTTT
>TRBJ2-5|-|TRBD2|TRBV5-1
CASSLAVTSGQETQYF
TGCGCCAGCAGCTTGGCTGTGACTAGCGGACAAGAGACCCAGTACTTC
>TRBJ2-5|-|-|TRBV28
CASSLPDRKETQYF
TGTGCCAGCAGTTTACCCGACAGAAAAGAGACCCAGTACTTC
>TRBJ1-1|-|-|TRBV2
CAREGEVGNTEAFF
TGTGCCAGAGAGGGGGAAGTGGGGAACACTGAAGCTTTCTTT
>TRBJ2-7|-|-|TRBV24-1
CATSEPSGPGVTGQYF
TGTGCCACCAGTGAGCCATCCGGACCCGGGGTTACTGGGCAGTACTTC
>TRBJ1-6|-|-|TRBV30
CAWRIRGSNSPLHF
TGTGCCTGGAGGATACGGGGTTCTAATTCACCCCTCCACTTT
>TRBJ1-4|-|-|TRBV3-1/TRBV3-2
CASSQDRRVGKLFF
TGTGCCAGCAGCCAAGATCGCAGGGTAGGGAAACTGTTTTTT
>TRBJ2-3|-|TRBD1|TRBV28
CASSPAGQGHRTDTQYF
TGTGCCAGCAGTCCGGCGGGACAGGGGCACCGCACAGATACGCAGTATTTT
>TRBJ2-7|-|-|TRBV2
CASSGSGGEQYF
TGTGCCAGCAGTGGTTCAGGGGGGGAGCAGTACTTC
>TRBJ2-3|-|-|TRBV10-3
CAIASGDTQYF
TGTGCCATTGCTTCGGGAGATACGCAGTATTTT
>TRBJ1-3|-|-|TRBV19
CASKNREGGTGNTIYF
TGTGCCAGTAAGAACAGAGAGGGAGGTACTGGAAACACCATATATTTT
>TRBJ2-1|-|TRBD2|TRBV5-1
CASSPLAVPGDEQFF
TGCGCCAGCAGCCCCCTAGCGGTCCCTGGGGATGAGCAGTTCTTC
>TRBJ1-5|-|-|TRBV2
CASSEVVGGEGNNQPQHF
TGTGCCAGCAGTGAAGTGGTGGGAGGGGAGGGGAACAATCAGCCCCAGCATTTT
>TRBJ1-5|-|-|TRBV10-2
CASSEIQGKQPQHF
TGCGCCAGCAGTGAGATACAGGGAAAGCAGCCCCAGCATTTT
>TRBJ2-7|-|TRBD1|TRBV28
CASSLGQGRGEQYF
TGTGCCAGCAGTTTAGGACAGGGAAGAGGGGAGCAGTACTTC
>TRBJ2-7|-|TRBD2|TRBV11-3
CASSEEGSGAYEQYF
TGTGCCAGCAGCGAGGAGGGTAGCGGGGCCTACGAGCAGTACTTC